This T cell receptor (beta chain) stems from a study of shared clonotypes between healthy human individuals. V shed 7 bases and J 0 bases; nucleotides not matched to a gene: 7. The CDR3 runs 15 residues. Germline V CDR1 and CDR2: MDHEN, SYDVKM. The protocol was immunoSEQ multiplex PCR, while the TCRdb copy is restricted to in-frame clones and leaves out a portion. The data show roughly 500,000 clones, around 96% seen once. The sample comprised naive CD4+ T cells sorted from blood. Subset described: CD45RA+ positively selected. The V and J genes are TRBV28 and TRBJ2-7; the match to TRBD1 covers 9 bases. The clonotype originates from a woman in her twenties or thirties in good health. CDR3 amino acids: CASTPGQGPSYEQYF. As DNA, the CDR3 is TGTGCCAGCACCCCGGGACAGGGACCCTCCTACGAGCAGTACTTC.